The source of this T cell receptor beta chain is a study of early T cells in non-severe SARS-CoV-2 infection. TCRdb itself ran the 5' RACE reads through MiXCR, one entry per CDR3 protein. The sample shows tens of thousands of distinct CDR3 sequences, 10% to 15% of them seen only once. This clonotype appeared many times. The length of the CDR3 is 13 residues. The V end was cut by 0 bases, the J end by 6 bases, with 8 bases between. Germline V CDR1 and CDR2: WNHNN, SYGVQD (reference sequence). The chain has TRBV10-1 and TRBJ1-2; D ambiguous. Sequencing used whole blood. This TCR came from an adult who was a healthcare worker with PCR-confirmed SARS-CoV-2 infection or an uninfected control (not recorded which). The CDR3 loop is CASSESGPNGYTF. The CDR3 DNA is TGCGCCAGCAGTGAGTCTGGGCCAAATGGCTACACCTTC.